A single T cell receptor (beta chain) is shown here with its context. What it recognizes is unknown. The data were obtained in a study of T-cell reconstitution after alpha-beta-depleted transplantation in children. Overall study results and limits: T-cell counts and diversity at one year following transplant were attributed mainly to newly produced T cells. It was reported that alpha-beta T cells came from several hundred expanded graft clones (about two months after transplant).

Unique molecular identifiers featured in how the TCRbeta library was prepared. TCRdb re-called the PCR reads with MiXCR, one entry per CDR3 protein. The data hold approximately 800,000 distinct CDR3 sequences, with about 15% observed a single time. Here the sequenced sample was PBMCs, mostly from graft donor cells, taken 360 days after TCRalphabeta/CD19-depleted stem cell transplant. The sequence came from a male patient aged 10 to 17 who had a stem cell transplant for acute lymphoblastic leukemia, so the T cells may come from the graft donor.

CDR3 bases: TGTGCCAGCAGCCAAGGGGCTCGCAGCCCCTACGAGCAGTACTTC. Translated, it gives CASSQGARSPYEQYF. This chain uses TRBV7-2 with TRBJ2-7; TRBD1 is a possible D gene (5 bases). With 5 bases removed from V and 2 bases from J, the gap between germline ends came to 16 bases. The CDR3 totals 15 residues. Germline assignment: CDR1 SGHTA and CDR2 FQGNSA.